This T cell receptor beta chain was documented in a study of T cell changes during pregnancy in multiple sclerosis. Germline trimming cut 0 bases from V and 0 bases from J; bases unmatched to any gene: 8. Germline V gene data show CDR1 as LNHDA and CDR2 as SQIVND (reference sequence). There are 18 residues in the CDR3. Using immunoSEQ multiplex PCR, the repertoire was profiled, and TCRdb retains in-frame clones only, with some absent. The sample shows around 17,000 clones, 95% to 97% of them seen only once. The sequences come from peripheral blood, collected in the third trimester of pregnancy. The rearrangement links TRBV19 to TRBJ2-7; 10 nucleotides match TRBD2. The source is a female donor with multiple sclerosis, enrolled in a pregnancy study. This chain's CDR3 is CASSIEGIGTSDSYEQYF. As DNA, the CDR3 is TGTGCCAGTAGTATAGAGGGGATTGGGACTAGCGACTCCTACGAGCAGTACTTC.